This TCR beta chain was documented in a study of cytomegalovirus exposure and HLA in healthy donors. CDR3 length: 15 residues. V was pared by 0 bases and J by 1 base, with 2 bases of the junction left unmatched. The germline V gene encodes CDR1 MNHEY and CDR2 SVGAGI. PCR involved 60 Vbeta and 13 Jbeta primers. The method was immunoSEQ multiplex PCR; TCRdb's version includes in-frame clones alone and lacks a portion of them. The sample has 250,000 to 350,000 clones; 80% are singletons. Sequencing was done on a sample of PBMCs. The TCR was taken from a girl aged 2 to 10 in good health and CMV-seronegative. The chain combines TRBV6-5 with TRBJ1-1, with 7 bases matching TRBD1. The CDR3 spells CASSYSGQSNTEAFF. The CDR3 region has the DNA TGTGCCAGCAGTTACTCGGGACAGTCGAACACTGAAGCTTTCTTT.